This TCR beta chain was captured by sequencing in a study of read filtering for tumor transcriptome and immune sequencing. Study-level findings and limits: Single-read clonotypes: roughly 82% of IR-seq clonotypes (roughly 4% of reads), around three quarters of RNA-seq clonotypes (44.6% of reads). RNA-seq captured clonotypes less deeply and reliably than IR-seq.

CDR3 size: 16 residues. CDR1 and CDR2 from the germline V gene are LNHDA and SQIVND (reference sequence). The V and J ends lost 5 bases and 0 bases respectively, with 14 bases between them. Comment on this clonotype: As yet, its antigen is unknown.

This library used roughly 400 ng RNA and molecular barcoded adaptors spanning alpha/delta and beta/gamma chains. TCRdb reprocessed the reads with MiXCR, giving one entry per CDR3 protein. The sample shows some 19,000 distinct CDR3 sequences, around 21% of them seen only once. The source is a donor at least 40 years old with multiple myeloma. V gene TRBV19 combines with J gene TRBJ2-1; D may be TRBD1 (6 bases). Material for sequencing was a population of CD138-negative cells sorted from bone marrow. CDR3 nucleotides: TGTGCCAGTAGTTCTAGGGGGAGAAGCTCCTACAATGAGCAGTTCTTC. Translated, it gives CASSSRGRSSYNEQFF.